These 6 T cell receptor beta chains were sequenced from one sample in a study of control samples from healthy donors and cancer patients. Profiling relied on immunoSEQ multiplex PCR, and the TCRdb table lists in-frame clones only, not all of them. The table includes 150,000 to 200,000 clones, 80% to 95% detected once. Material for sequencing was blood. These receptor sequences come from a woman in her 30s in good health.

J is TRBJ1-5 and V is TRBV4-1; no clear D. The V end lost 0 bases, the J end lost 6 bases, and 9 bases lay between the germline ends. Germline V gene lookup returns CDR1 MGHRA and CDR2 YSYEKL. The CDR3 loop spans 14 amino acids. The CDR3 spells CASSQDMAPQPQHF. The CDR3 region has the DNA TGCGCCAGCAGCCAAGATATGGCACCTCAGCCCCAGCATTTT.

J is TRBJ2-6 and V is TRBV19; D perhaps matches TRBD2 (7 bases). In germline, CDR1 is LNHDA, CDR2 SQIVND (reference sequence). V gave up 7 bases and J gave up 0 bases, with 10 bases separating them. There are 15 residues in the CDR3. The CDR3 here is CASNREGSGANVLTF. CDR3 nucleotides: TGTGCCAGTAACAGGGAGGGCTCTGGGGCCAACGTCCTGACTTTC.

This rearrangement joins TRBV19 to TRBJ2-2; D is unclear. CDR3 length equals 13 residues. The ends were cut back, 5 bases at V and 8 bases at J, with 12 bases in the middle. Germline V CDR1 and CDR2: LNHDA, SQIVND (reference sequence). This chain's CDR3 is CASSSQARGELFF. The CDR3 region has the DNA TGTGCCAGTAGTTCCCAGGCAAGGGGGGAGCTGTTTTTT.

V and J are TRBV30 and TRBJ2-7, with 13 bases lining up with TRBD2. The length of the CDR3 is 13 residues. V lost 5 bases to trimming and J lost 4 bases; unmatched junction nucleotides: 2. The germline V gene encodes CDR1 GTSNPN and CDR2 SVGIG (reference sequence). CDR3 sequence: CAWGTSGNYEQYF. In DNA form, the CDR3 reads TGTGCCTGGGGGACTAGCGGGAATTACGAGCAGTACTTC.

This sequence joins TRBV28 and TRBJ1-6; 8 bases align to TRBD1. Trimming removed 4 bases from V and 4 bases from J; junction bases left unmatched: 6. The CDR3 sequence is 16 residues long. The germline V gene has CDR1 MDHEN and CDR2 SYDVKM. CDR3 bases: TGTGCCAGCAGTTCACCTGGACAGGGTTATAATTCACCCCTCCACTTT. It translates to CASSSPGQGYNSPLHF.

V and J are TRBV30 and TRBJ2-2, with D hard to call. Trimming stripped 1 base from V and 0 bases from J, with 9 bases between. CDR1 is GTSNPN, CDR2 SVGIG, per germline (reference sequence). The CDR3 extends over 15 amino acids. The CDR3 DNA sequence: TGTGCCTGGAGTGAAGCTGCAGCGAACACCGGGGAGCTGTTTTTT. This gives the protein CAWSEAAANTGELFF.